This TCR beta chain stems from a study of T cells after yellow fever vaccination (dated by TCRdb to between 2018 and 2021). About the full investigation: The SMART-Seq v4 Ultra Low Input RNA kit was used to prepare libraries from fractions with low cell numbers. To follow T-cell clones before and after primary and booster YFV17D yellow fever vaccination, bulk TCR alpha and beta repertoires were sequenced over time. Two healthy male donors, one aged 18 to 29 and one aged 30 to 40 years, were included in the cohort. Blood samples were taken at several timepoints before and after primary and secondary immunization, and bulk PBMC replicates and cell subsets were isolated.

Overall results and qualifications from the work: Computational filtering was needed because FACS-sorted repertoires could contain abundant contaminating clonotypes from the bulk population. Because the study included only two donors, the extent to which the findings can be generalized is limited. A small share of clonotypes was detected in both CD4 and CD8 compartments, with the overlap likely arising from convergent recombination. The secondary T-cell response was weaker than the primary response but faster, peaking on day 5 instead of day 15. After the booster, most clones that had expanded after primary vaccination were detected again (around 96% of CD4 and around 88% of CD8), suggesting broad maintenance of memory.

TCR cDNA was synthesized by 5'RACE template switching, which introduced a universal primer site and unique molecular identifiers. Priming of cDNA synthesis was performed from both the TCR alpha and TCR beta constant segments. Library amplification used two PCR steps, and the second PCR step added sample barcodes and sequencing adapters. Libraries were sequenced on Illumina HiSeq 2500 (2x100 bp) or NovaSeq (2x150 bp). In the paper's pipeline: Reads were demultiplexed and collapsed into UMI consensus sequences with MIGEC, and V(D)J alignment was performed with MiXCR. Using edgeR on replicate PBMC samples, clonotypes were called vaccine-responding if FDR was below 0.01 and the log2 fold change was above 5 up to day 15. Each bulk clonotype received a CD4 or CD8 identity based on whether the sequenced CD4 or CD8 repertoire contained that clonotype at higher abundance. TCRdb trimmed public reads at Q25 via fastp, called clones via MiXCR and kept in-frame beta chains. Identical CDR3 protein sequences are pooled into one entry, listed with their most common genes and DNA. TCRdb's processing, not the study's, gives the V and J calls here. This sample gives hundreds of thousands of distinct CDR3 sequences in total; 8.5% to 9% of them show up just once. The ten largest clones represent 15% to 20% of the sample.

The treatment or condition label for this specimen denotes: live attenuated yellow fever vaccine strain. At every blood-draw timepoint, two biological replicates of bulk PBMCs were collected. A standard Ficoll-Paque protocol was used to isolate PBMCs from peripheral blood. TriZol was used to extract RNA from bulk PBMCs, CD4 and CD8 fractions, and dextramer-positive and dextramer-negative fractions. For CDR1 and CDR2, the germline V gene lists KGHSH and LQKENI. The CDR3 numbers 14 residues from cysteine through phenylalanine. Only the CDR3 region is kept as DNA, spanning 42 bases read in frame from base 1. The junction shows trimming of 3 bases on V and 5 bases on J, plus 11 bases between the germline ends. Many counts were recorded for this clonotype. Its binding antigen is unknown. It has no much larger one-base neighbor in the sample; base qualities were not kept.

This chain is built from TRBV18 and TRBJ2-1, with the D gene call left open. Specimen: PBMCs, collected on the day of the first yellow fever vaccination. The source of this sequence is a man aged 18 to 29 who received the YFV17D yellow fever vaccine. The nucleotide sequence is TGTGCCAGCTCACCTTTCCAGGAGAACAATGAGCAGTTCTTC. Translation gives CASSPFQENNEQFF.